This T cell receptor beta chain was documented in a study of T cells in Graves' hyperthyroidism and ophthalmopathy. Study findings and constraints: Ophthalmopathy was identified by the model a median roughly six months ahead of onset. Blood held most thyroid clonotypes expanded above 0.001 frequency.

Pregnant or lactating patients were excluded, as were those with uncontrolled infection or other autoimmune disease. RNA transcripts gave rise to amplified TCR beta CDR3 regions. The primer set for the first-round RT-PCR of the TCR CDR3 was HTBI. MiXCR, applied by TCRdb to the multiplex PCR reads, yields one record per CDR3 protein. The table records fewer than 450,000 distinct CDR3 sequences, approximately 18% of them present only once. Germline-derived CDR1 and CDR2 are SNHLY and FYNNEI. The CDR3 has 15 residues. Trimming stripped 4 bases from V and 8 bases from J, with 15 bases between. Ten or more counts support this clonotype. The antigen remains unidentified.

This clonotype was sampled from a man aged 18 to 29 with Graves' ophthalmopathy. Sequencing used blood. The V call is TRBV2, the J call TRBJ1-6, with D unclear. Here the CDR3 reads CASSVVGPKDSPLHF. Written as DNA, the CDR3 is TGTGCCAGCAGTGTGGTCGGACCGAAGGATTCACCCCTCCACTTT.